The entry that follows covers one T cell receptor (beta chain) sequence. This clone's antigen is unknown. No base-level quality is on record; no much larger clone is a single base apart. These data belong to a study of stem cell transplantation in POMP-related autoinflammatory disease (dated by TCRdb to the early 2020s). Concerning the study at large: The study hypothesized that defective thymoproteasomes impair MHC class I-dependent CD8+ T-cell differentiation and positive selection, skewing the TRB repertoire. Before transplant, patients showed CD4+ naive T-cell skewing, low CD8+ T-cell proportions, and reduced T-cell cytokine secretion. After transplant, DNA chimerism analysis showed 100% donor engraftment of neutrophils and platelets through one year. To find out how POMP deficiency affects T-cell receptor beta repertoire diversity and CDR3 characteristics, high-throughput TRB sequencing was used.

The method behind the library was the immunoSEQ multiplex PCR assay. Regarding the original processing steps: Shannon entropy, which takes clonal size distribution into account, was used to quantify repertoire diversity. The Gini-Simpson index (Simpson_1-D) was used to measure inequality of clonotype distribution. TCRdb took over this immuneACCESS table, retaining in-frame rearrangements with V and J assigned. Such tables are incomplete; in checked studies, under half of the missing clones stem from an unresolved V gene, and the remainder is unexplained. V and J calls and clone size follow that table, whereas D and trimming were derived from the DNA. The sample table records more than 8,500 clones; around 79% of these occur just once. The leading ten clones occupy roughly 4.6% of the sample. Beyond this particular receptor, the publication reports: PRAID patients trended toward lower TRB diversity and higher clonality across all analyzed T-cell subsets. In PRAID patients, the trend toward increased clonality and lower diversity reached statistical significance only for regulatory T cells. PRAID patients showed a restricted number of unique TRB V-J gene pairings.

CDR1 and CDR2, per the germline V gene (reference sequence), are MNHEY and SMNVEV. V is cut back by 6 bases and J by 1 base, with 2 bases in the junction unmatched. Measured from the cysteine to the phenylalanine, the CDR3 is 17 residues long. Only CDR3 DNA remains: 51 bases, in frame from the first base. The meaning of the sample's time point label: after hematopoietic stem cell transplant. PRAID was marked by prominent immunodeficiency together with autoinflammation. T-cell subsets (conventional T cells, CD8+ T cells, regulatory T cells, T follicular helper cells) were sorted before TRB sequencing.

Recombination connected TRBV27 to TRBJ2-6; 14 central nucleotides agree with TRBD2. The sequence was obtained from a human patient with POMP-related autoinflammation and immune dysregulation (PRAID). In transplant recipients, some T cells may be of donor rather than host origin. Sequences were derived from CD4+ T cells from PBMCs, sampled after stem cell transplantation. This receptor carries the CDR3 CASRGLAGESGANVLTF. The sequenced DNA is TGTGCCAGCAGGGGACTAGCGGGAGAATCTGGGGCCAACGTCCTGACTTTC.